This T cell receptor beta chain was sequenced during a study of CD8 T cells in Susac syndrome. Trimming removed 3 bases at V and 6 bases at J, with 9 bases between. In germline, CDR1 is LGHDT, CDR2 YNNKEL (reference sequence). This CDR3 is built from 13 residues. Sequencing of TCR beta covered CD8+ and CD4+ T cells obtained from blood. The CD8+ and CD4+ T cells were isolated magnetically using a negative isolation approach, whereas the TEMRA cells were enriched by FACS. The RNA, about 0.5 to 1 ug, was put through reverse transcription using random hexamers. Amplification of TCR beta CDR3 spanned 54 Vbeta and 13 Jbeta via immunoSEQ multiplex PCR. TCRdb analysed the immunoSEQ multiplex PCR reads with MiXCR anew, one entry per CDR3 protein. This table has some 200,000 distinct CDR3 sequences, about 96% appearing once.

The chain couples TRBV3-1 to TRBJ1-5, with unresolved D. The specimen sequenced was CD4+ T cells from PBMCs. The sequence derives from a human donor with multiple sclerosis. CDR3 in DNA: TGTGCCAGCAGCCATTGGGGTGGTCAGCCCCAGCATTTT. This encodes CASSHWGGQPQHF.